Given below is one TCR beta chain in context. Just one base apart from a much larger clone, this may be a read error. The CDR3 loop spans 13 amino acids. The record originates from a study of tumor-infiltrating lymphocytes in primary liver carcinoma. The wider study: Male and female patients aged 30 to 69 years made up the cohort.

A primer matching the constant region was used to make TCR beta cDNA from 500 ng of total RNA. Generation of the TCR beta libraries relied on three nested multiplex PCR rounds using slightly modified ARM-PCR. Both of the initial two PCR rounds ran for nine to ten cycles and employed TRBV1-TRBV30 forward primers alongside a C-beta reverse primer. TCRdb re-analysed the multiplex PCR reads in MiXCR, keeping a single row per CDR3 protein. The repertoire holds 70,000 to 85,000 distinct CDR3 sequences, with about two thirds as singletons. Unsorted bulk tissue, about 19-31 mg of it, served as the source for co-extraction of RNA and DNA. Patients were treatment-naive with chronic HBV infection. Collection of samples drew on five separate regions of each tumor.

The specimen was liver tumor tissue from sampling region 4. Subset given: tumor region T4, right-lateral pole. The clonotype comes from a woman aged 60-75 years with primary liver carcinoma and hepatitis B virus infection. The V call is TRBV12-3 or TRBV12-4, the J call TRBJ1-3; D perhaps matches TRBD1 (5 bases). The chain's CDR3 is CVSRRGDGNTIYF. As DNA, the CDR3 is TGTGTCAGCAGGCGGGGGGATGGAAACACCATATATTTT.